Listed below are T cell receptor beta chains from one sample, sequenced in a study of CD8 T cells in Susac syndrome. TCRdb re-called the immunoSEQ multiplex PCR reads through MiXCR, storing one row per CDR3 protein. The table shows around 300,000 distinct CDR3 sequences, with around 92% occurring only once. The sample taken for sequencing was CD4+ T cells from PBMCs. The origin of the receptors is a human donor with multiple sclerosis. Each CDR3 is given with its conserved first and last residue. The D gene is left open where the match is weak. Part of the rows lack a size; the others show once, few, many or a class for expanded clones.

>TRBD2|TRBJ2-1|TRBV19|14|NA
CASSAIAGINEQFF
TGTGCCAGTAGTGCGATAGCGGGAATCAATGAGCAGTTCTTC
>NA|TRBJ2-1|TRBV5-4|15|NA
CASRLAGLGSNEQFF
TGTGCCAGCCGGTTGGCAGGGCTTGGTTCCAATGAGCAGTTCTTC
>NA|TRBJ2-7|TRBV5-1|13|NA
CASSSSQGREQYF
TGCGCCAGCAGCTCATCACAGGGTCGCGAGCAGTACTTC
>TRBD1|TRBJ2-7|TRBV6-1|15|NA
CASSEDRGRNHEQYF
TGTGCCAGCAGTGAAGACAGGGGGCGCAACCACGAGCAGTACTTC
>TRBD1|TRBJ2-1|TRBV2|14|NA
CASRDRVRSNEQFF
TGTGCCTCCCGGGACAGGGTCCGGTCGAATGAGCAGTTCTTC
>NA|TRBJ2-2|TRBV4-3|13|NA
CASSQDWGRELFF
TGCGCCAGCAGCCAAGATTGGGGCAGGGAGCTGTTTTTT
>NA|TRBJ2-5|TRBV11-2|15|NA
CASSPRGAEAETQYF
TGTGCCAGCAGCCCCCGGGGGGCCGAGGCAGAGACCCAGTACTTC
>NA|TRBJ2-7|TRBV20-1|14|NA
CSIQRPGSSYEQYF
TGCAGTATTCAGCGGCCGGGCAGCTCCTACGAGCAGTACTTC
>TRBD2|TRBJ2-1|TRBV7-6|15|NA
CASSLGTSGNNEQFF
TGTGCCAGCAGCTTGGGGACTAGCGGAAACAATGAGCAGTTCTTC
>TRBD1|TRBJ2-2|TRBV12-3/TRBV12-4|14|NA
CASSLTGSAGELFF
TGTGCCAGCAGTTTGACAGGGTCGGCCGGGGAGCTGTTTTTT
>NA|TRBJ2-1|TRBV30|11|NA
CAWSGGNEQFF
TGTGCCTGGAGCGGGGGCAATGAGCAGTTCTTC
>TRBD2|TRBJ2-3|TRBV5-6|18|NA
CASSGPLGTSGMVDTQYF
TGTGCCAGCAGCGGCCCATTGGGGACTAGCGGGATGGTTGATACGCAGTATTTT
>TRBD1|TRBJ1-4|TRBV2|16|NA
CASTRDRAATNEKLFF
TGTGCCAGCACTCGGGACAGGGCCGCAACTAATGAAAAACTGTTTTTT
>NA|TRBJ2-5|TRBV20-1|16|NA
CSATGPWRGRQETQYF
TGCAGCGCGACGGGGCCCTGGCGGGGCCGCCAAGAGACCCAGTACTTC
>NA|TRBJ1-2|TRBV6-1|14|NA
CASREFGGDYGYTF
TGTGCCAGCAGGGAATTCGGGGGAGACTATGGCTACACCTTC
>NA|TRBJ2-3|TRBV9|14|NA
CASSPLRGTDTQYF
TGTGCCAGCAGTCCCCTTCGGGGCACAGATACGCAGTATTTT
>NA|TRBJ1-6|TRBV6-6|13|NA
CASTQGKYSPLHF
TGTGCCAGCACCCAGGGAAAGTACTCACCCCTCCACTTT
>NA|TRBJ1-2|TRBV7-3|17|NA
CASSLGGLGVTGPGYTF
TGTGCCAGCAGCTTAGGTGGATTGGGGGTAACGGGGCCCGGCTACACCTTC
>NA|TRBJ2-1|TRBV20-1|17|NA
CSARDLRRSYVYNEQFF
TGCAGTGCTAGAGATTTAAGGCGGTCCTACGTATACAATGAGCAGTTCTTC
>TRBD1|TRBJ1-1|TRBV14|18|NA
CASSLWTGGSTWNTEAFF
TGTGCCAGCAGCCTGTGGACAGGCGGATCCACTTGGAACACTGAAGCTTTCTTT
>NA|TRBJ1-1|TRBV11-3|13|NA
CASSSHENTEAFF
TGTGCCAGCAGCTCACACGAGAACACTGAAGCTTTCTTT
>NA|TRBJ1-2|TRBV20-1|16|NA
CSAREIRGASNYGYTF
TGCAGTGCTAGAGAGATACGAGGAGCCTCCAACTATGGCTACACCTTC
>TRBD1|TRBJ1-1|TRBV19|17|NA
CASSPGTGFSTYGEAFF
TGTGCCAGTAGTCCCGGGACAGGGTTCTCGACCTATGGTGAAGCTTTCTTT
>TRBD2|TRBJ2-2|TRBV5-4|16|NA
CASSSLAGADTGELFF
TGTGCCAGCAGCTCCCTAGCGGGAGCCGACACCGGGGAGCTGTTTTTT
>NA|TRBJ1-1|TRBV11-2|12|NA
CASSLIIAEAFF
TGTGCCAGCAGCCTCATTATAGCTGAAGCTTTCTTT
>TRBD2|TRBJ2-1|TRBV7-2|14|few
CASSLAGGRDEQFF
TGTGCCAGCAGCTTAGCGGGAGGGCGCGATGAGCAGTTCTTC
>NA|TRBJ1-1|TRBV29-1|14|NA
CSAYPPRGILEAFF
TGCAGCGCTTATCCACCTCGGGGGATCCTTGAAGCTTTCTTT
>NA|TRBJ1-1|TRBV6-5|13|NA
CASSYSMGARAFF
TGTGCCAGCAGTTACTCGATGGGGGCGCGTGCTTTCTTT